The rows below give T cell receptor beta chains drawn from one sample of a study of cytomegalovirus exposure and HLA in healthy donors. Libraries were prepared by immunoSEQ multiplex PCR; TCRdb keeps only in-frame clonotypes and omits some of them. The sample carries under 150,000 clones, 60% to 85% recorded once. Sequenced: PBMCs. The receptors derive from a woman aged 25 to 45 in good health and CMV-seropositive. Each CDR3 is given with its conserved first and last residue. A D gene is named only where the DNA matches it firmly. Expanded clones get a size class; other rows say once, few or many, or leave the size out.

j_call v_call d_call clone_size cdr3_nt cdr3_aa
TRBJ2-5 TRBV10-3 . . TGTGCCATCAGTGACAGGGAGGTTTCAGAGACCCAGTACTTC CAISDREVSETQYF
TRBJ2-7 TRBV19 TRBD1 . TGTGCCACCTCCCGGGACAGTGGGTACGAGCAGTACTTC CATSRDSGYEQYF
TRBJ1-2 TRBV28 . . TGTGCCAGCAGTTTATCGGGGGGCGGCTACACCTTC CASSLSGGGYTF
TRBJ2-7 TRBV10-1 TRBD1 . TGCGCCAGCGGGGACAGAACGACCTACGAGCAGTACTTC CASGDRTTYEQYF
TRBJ1-1 TRBV6-6 TRBD1 . TGTGCCAGCAGCCCGGGACAGGGGAACACTGAAGCTTTCTTT CASSPGQGNTEAFF
TRBJ1-6 TRBV4-3 . once TGCGCCAGCAGCCAAGATCGGGGATATTCACCCCTCCACTTT CASSQDRGYSPLHF
TRBJ1-2 TRBV28 TRBD1 few TGTGCCAGCAGCCCCCCCACAGGGGTGGGCTACACCTTC CASSPPTGVGYTF
TRBJ2-3 TRBV27 . . TGTGCCAGCAGCGGGGTTCTCCATGGAGATACGCAGTATTTT CASSGVLHGDTQYF
TRBJ1-6 TRBV2 . . TGTGCCAGCAGGGGACAACGGGATTCACCCCTCCACTTT CASRGQRDSPLHF
TRBJ2-1 TRBV29-1 . few TGCAGCGTTGAGTTGACACTAGGAAATGAGCAGTTCTTC CSVELTLGNEQFF
TRBJ2-7 TRBV7-3 TRBD2 . TGTGCCAGCAGCTCGGGACTAGCGGGGGGTTTGCAGTACTTC CASSSGLAGGLQYF
TRBJ2-1 TRBV5-4 . . TGTGCCAGCAGCTTCGCTAGCAGGTCTACAGCTGAGCAGTTCTTC CASSFASRSTAEQFF
TRBJ1-5 TRBV19 . . TGTGCCAGTAGTACCCCCCGGCGGGGACTCGATCAGCCCCAGCATTTT CASSTPRRGLDQPQHF
TRBJ2-5 TRBV23-1 TRBD2 . TGCGCCAGCAGGCACGACACTAGCGGGGACCGCCAAGAGACCCAGTACTTC CASRHDTSGDRQETQYF
TRBJ2-7 TRBV29-1 . . TGCAGCGTTGGGAGGGGGCAGTCCTACGAGCAGTACTTC CSVGRGQSYEQYF
TRBJ1-6 TRBV6-1 . many TGTGCCAGCAGTGAATTAAGTAGCTCACCCCTCCACTTT CASSELSSSPLHF
TRBJ2-7 TRBV7-9 . . TGTTCCTCCTCCGGAGGGGAAATCTACGAGCAGTACTTC CSSSGGEIYEQYF
TRBJ2-1 TRBV6-6 TRBD2 . TGTGCCAGCAGTCGACTAGCGGGGACAAGGGGCGATGAGCAGTTCTTC CASSRLAGTRGDEQFF
TRBJ2-7 TRBV18 . . TGTGCCAGCTCACAGGGGCGGGGCGAGTACGAGCAGTACTTC CASSQGRGEYEQYF
TRBJ2-1 TRBV27 . . TGTGCCAGCAGTCCGTTAGCGGTGAGCTCCTACAATGAGCAGTTCTTC CASSPLAVSSYNEQFF
TRBJ1-1 TRBV19 TRBD1 once TGTGCCAGTACCTTCTCGGGACAGGGGACTGAAGCTTTCTTT CASTFSGQGTEAFF
TRBJ2-5 TRBV4-1 TRBD2 . TGCGCCAGCAGCCGCGGACTAGCGGGGGGGCCAGGGGAGACCCAGTACTTC CASSRGLAGGPGETQYF
TRBJ2-5 TRBV4-3 TRBD2 . TGCGCCAGCAGCCAAGGTCGGGAGGGGGAGACCCAGTACTTC CASSQGREGETQYF
TRBJ2-1 TRBV7-2 TRBD1 . TGTGCCAGCAGCTGGGGGACAGGGGGCACTGAGCAGTTCTTC CASSWGTGGTEQFF
TRBJ2-2 TRBV29-1 . . TGCAGCGTTGAAGAAAGGGGGACCGGGGAGCTGTTTTTT CSVEERGTGELFF
TRBJ2-7 TRBV27 . . TGTGCCAGCAGTTTAACGGCAGGAAGCTCCTACGAGCAGTACTTC CASSLTAGSSYEQYF
TRBJ2-5 TRBV4-1 TRBD1 few TGCGCCAGCAGCCCAGGACAGGGGGTGGGATGGGTAGGAGAGACCCAGTACTTC CASSPGQGVGWVGETQYF
TRBJ2-3 TRBV30 TRBD2 . TGTGCCCTAGCGGGGGGGCCGGATACGCAGTATTTT CALAGGPDTQYF
TRBJ2-1 TRBV9 TRBD2 . TGTGCCAGCAGCGTATTCGGTGTAGCGGGGGTGTACAATGAGCAGTTCTTC CASSVFGVAGVYNEQFF
TRBJ1-2 TRBV11-2 TRBD1 . TGTGCCAGCAGACAGGGGGAGTACTATGGCTACACCTTC CASRQGEYYGYTF
TRBJ1-2 TRBV4-3 TRBD1 . TGCGCCAGCAGCCCTTCAAGAGGGGGCGGCCCCAACTATGGCTACACCTTC CASSPSRGGGPNYGYTF
TRBJ2-1 TRBV5-6 TRBD1 . TGTGCCAGCAGCTTGGCGGGACAGGGTCACAATGAGCAGTTCTTC CASSLAGQGHNEQFF
TRBJ1-5 TRBV18 TRBD1 . TGTGCCAGCTCACCTAACGGGGCCTGGACAGGGGGCAATCAGCCCCAGCATTTT CASSPNGAWTGGNQPQHF
TRBJ2-7 TRBV7-9 . . TGTTCCAGCAGCTTCAGAGGAGGTTTCTCCTACGAGCAGTACTTC CSSSFRGGFSYEQYF
TRBJ2-2 TRBV9 TRBD2 . TGTGCCAGCGCGGGAGCGGGGAACACCGGGGAGCTGTTTTTT CASAGAGNTGELFF
TRBJ2-7 TRBV28 . . TGTGCCAGCAGTCCAGACAGTCTCTACGAGCAGTACTTC CASSPDSLYEQYF
TRBJ2-2 TRBV4-2 . . TGTGCCAGCAGCCAAGAAGCAGGAGCGGTCGTCACCGGGGAGCTGTTTTTT CASSQEAGAVVTGELFF
TRBJ2-3 TRBV5-4 TRBD2 . TGTGCCAGCAGCCTTGCGGGGGGCGGAGATACGCAGTATTTT CASSLAGGGDTQYF